This T cell receptor (beta chain) was observed in a study of control samples from healthy donors and cancer patients. CDR1 is LGHDT, CDR2 YNNKEL, per germline (reference sequence). V dropped 5 bases and J dropped 6 bases, with 7 bases sitting between them. The length of the CDR3 is 11 residues. TCRdb keeps only in-frame clones here, not all; method: immunoSEQ multiplex PCR. Seen here are 250,000 to 300,000 clones, roughly 87% observed once, and the top ten hold approximately 12%. The receptor was isolated from a woman in her sixties or seventies with lung cancer. The sample was PBMCs. J is TRBJ1-2 and V is TRBV3-1 (or the pseudogene TRBV3-2); D remains unclear. CDR3 DNA: TGTGCCAGCAGCGGGATTAATGGCTACACCTTC. Amino acid sequence: CASSGINGYTF.